This T cell receptor beta chain comes out of a study of T cells expressing NK-cell markers. Study-level background: It was sorted CD3+CD56-NKG2C+, CD3+CD56+NKG2C- and CD3+CD56+NKG2C+ T cells that provided the TCR beta repertoires.

Study-wide results and caveats: HCMV specificity of the expanded NKG2C+ T cell clones was not established. The share of CD8+ T cells held by dominant NKG2C+ clonotypes was about 1.0-8% in 5 or 6 donors.

In the case of this clonotype: Its target is not known.

The CDR3 is 16 residues long. Germline V gene data show CDR1 as SGHAT and CDR2 as FQNNGV. 5'RACE template switching with UMIs generated TCR beta cDNA. Following a re-call of the 5' RACE reads, TCRdb has one entry per CDR3 protein and lacks DNA. Its table lists about 170,000 distinct CDR3 sequences. The chain carries TRBV11-2 and TRBJ1-1. The sequencing sample was made of blood T cells: a sorted CD56 or NKG2C T cell subset, CD4+ or CD8+ T cells, or bulk PBMC T cells (not recorded which). The TCR was taken from a man aged 18-69 years in good health. The CDR3 protein is CASSLGEWGEDTEAFF.